This T cell receptor beta chain was obtained from a study of T cell responses to AZD1222 COVID-19 vaccine. Note on this clone: Antigen unknown.

Study results and caveats: Dominant at 160-218 and 743-854, vaccine-associated CD4 TCRs also spanned spike. There were mostly white British donors and more females than males, and clonal diversity was possibly underestimated.

The length of the CDR3 is 16 residues. The V gene's germline CDR1 is SGHKS and CDR2 YYEKEE (reference sequence). The germline V and J ends were trimmed by 2 bases and 2 bases, with 14 bases remaining between them. Using immunoSEQ multiplex PCR, the repertoire was profiled, and TCRdb retains in-frame clones only, with some absent. Of about 100,000 clones listed, about 87% were seen once; the top ten hold around 4.4%. The sequencing here drew on peripheral blood, taken on day 0 of MenACWY control vaccination. The TCR comes from an adult in good health. This rearrangement joins TRBV5-5 to TRBJ1-5, with D possibly TRBD1 on 6 matching bases. This chain's CDR3 is CASSFSSGAGNQPQHF. The CDR3 DNA follows: TGTGCCAGCAGCTTTTCCTCGGGGGCTGGCAATCAGCCCCAGCATTTT.